These 12 T cell receptor beta chains came from one sample sequenced in a study of blood T cell repertoires in COVID-19. Libraries were prepared by immunoSEQ multiplex PCR; TCRdb keeps only in-frame clonotypes and omits some of them. The sample carries approximately 170,000 clones, around 81% recorded once. Input material: peripheral blood. These receptors all come from a woman older than 75 with COVID-19, enrolled during active disease.

The V call is TRBV3-1 (or the pseudogene TRBV3-2), the J call TRBJ2-3; 11 bases are a match to TRBD2. The CDR3 runs 17 residues. J was trimmed by 6 bases and V by 1 base; bases with no gene match: 9. CDR1 and CDR2 from the germline V gene are LGHDT and YNNKEL (reference sequence). CDR3 sequence (DNA): TGTGCCAGCAGCCAAGGAGCTAGCGGGGGGCCTCGCGATACGCAGTATTTT. Encoded protein: CASSQGASGGPRDTQYF.

The gene calls are TRBV4-1 and TRBJ1-1; a weak D match, TRBD1 (6 bases). V was trimmed by 1 base and J by 2 bases, leaving 14 bases between them. The CDR3 is made up of 16 amino acids. CDR1 is MGHRA and CDR2 is YSYEKL in the germline V gene. This chain's CDR3 is CASSQAGGRVNTEAFF. In nucleotides, the CDR3 is TGCGCCAGCAGCCAAGCCGGGGGGCGGGTTAACACTGAAGCTTTCTTT.

This sequence joins TRBV7-8 and TRBJ2-7, with D perhaps TRBD1 (7 bases). V shed 6 bases and J shed 6 bases, with 15 bases lying between them. Germline lookup yields CDR1 SGHVS and CDR2 FQNEAQ. The CDR3 runs 13 residues. The CDR3 sequence is CASSGGTVLEQYF. The CDR3 DNA follows: TGTGCCAGCAGTGGGGGGACAGTCCTCGAGCAGTACTTC.

J is TRBJ1-5 and V is TRBV15; D call uncertain. Per the germline V gene, CDR1 is LNHNV and CDR2 is YYDKDF (reference sequence). Trimming stripped 0 bases from V and 15 bases from J, with 18 bases between. The CDR3 covers 14 residues. In DNA, the CDR3 is TGTGCCACCAGCAGAGATCGAGGTGCCGGGAAGCGGCATTTT. It specifies CATSRDRGAGKRHF.

V gene TRBV19 combines with J gene TRBJ1-1; TRBD1 agrees at 8 bases. Trimming removed 6 bases from V and 1 base from J; junction bases left unmatched: 7. CDR1 LNHDA and CDR2 SQIVND come from the germline V gene (reference sequence). The CDR3 is made up of 15 amino acids. The CDR3 DNA sequence: TGTGCCAGTAGGAGGCGACAGGGGAGGAACACTGAAGCTTTCTTT. Its translation: CASRRRQGRNTEAFF.

The chain combines TRBV9 with TRBJ1-1; D not resolved. Trimming took off 4 bases at V and 2 bases at J, with 9 bases between the two ends. Germline V gives CDR1 SGDLS, CDR2 YYNGEE. This CDR3 spans 13 amino acids. The CDR3 nucleotides are TGTGCCAGCAGCCGGACTCTCAACACTGAAGCTTTCTTT. Translating gives CASSRTLNTEAFF.

The chain combines TRBV5-1 with TRBJ2-7; a weak D match, TRBD2 (6 bases). Trimming took 0 bases from V and 10 from J, leaving 17 bases between them. The CDR3 runs 14 residues. The germline gives CDR1 SGHRS, CDR2 YFSETQ. The CDR3 bases are TGCGCCAGCAGCTTGGAGGCGGGGAGTCGGGAACAGTACTTC. Amino acid sequence: CASSLEAGSREQYF.

This clone has a handful of counts. V gene TRBV5-1 combines with J gene TRBJ1-3; 11 nucleotides agree with TRBD1. The ends lost 0 bases at V and 7 bases at J; junction bases unmatched: 6. Germline V gene sequence: CDR1 SGHRS, CDR2 YFSETQ. The CDR3 sequence is 16 residues long. The CDR3 here is CASSLAGTGGSNTIYF. CDR3 DNA sequence: TGCGCCAGCAGCTTGGCCGGGACAGGGGGAAGCAACACCATATATTTT.

V is TRBV14 and J is TRBJ1-1; TRBD1 matches 8 bases. Germline CDR1 SGHDN, CDR2 FVKESK. Trimming cost V 3 bases and J 1 base; bases outside gene matches: 13. The CDR3 loop spans 18 amino acids. The CDR3 coding sequence is TGTGCCAGCAGCCAGGAAGGACAGGGTGCAAGTTGGAACACTGAAGCTTTCTTT. Protein product: CASSQEGQGASWNTEAFF.

The chain uses TRBV6-5 and TRBJ1-6; 7 nucleotides line up with TRBD1. The germline V gene encodes CDR1 MNHEY and CDR2 SVGAGI. Losses at the gene ends were 8 bases for V and 9 bases for J; bases not matched to a gene: 1. CDR3 length: 11 amino acids. For the CDR3, the DNA is TGTGCCAGCCGACAGGGTTCACCCCTCCACTTT. Translating it yields CASRQGSPLHF.

The J gene is TRBJ2-2, the V gene TRBV4-1; 9 bases map to TRBD1. The CDR3 has 17 amino acids. The germline V gene has CDR1 MGHRA and CDR2 YSYEKL. J was trimmed by 0 bases and V by 4 bases; bases with no gene match: 6. CDR3 region: CASSPGQGRTNTGELFF. The CDR3 DNA reads TGCGCCAGCAGCCCTGGACAGGGGCGAACGAACACCGGGGAGCTGTTTTTT.

The chain recombines TRBV5-8 with TRBJ2-3, with D tentatively TRBD2 (5 bases). The V and J ends lost 7 bases and 2 bases respectively, with 11 bases between them. CDR3 length equals 13 residues. CDR1 SGHTS and CDR2 YDEGEE come from the germline V gene. The CDR3 protein is CASSGEITDTQYF. CDR3 nucleotide sequence: TGTGCCAGCTCCGGGGAGATCACAGATACGCAGTATTTT.